The text below deals with one T cell receptor (beta chain). Its antigen is currently unknown. CD45RO/CCR7/CD25/CD127/CD95/CD27 sorting isolated CD4+ naive, central memory, regulatory and stem cell-like memory cells. Reverse transcription of all isolated RNA meant that expressed TCRB transcripts were sequenced. Libraries were prepared by immunoSEQ multiplex PCR; TCRdb keeps only in-frame clonotypes and omits some of them. The sample includes 400,000 or so clones, roughly a tenth of them seen just once. The data were obtained in a study of beta chain features in type 1 diabetes. Study details: The study examined around 99,000,000 sorted cells across all samples.

V shed 1 base, J shed 1 base, and the junction held 2 bases outside the gene matches. The CDR3 runs 15 residues. Germline V lookup: CDR1 SGHVS, CDR2 FNYEAQ. Study-wide findings and caveats: TCRB CDR3 length was moderately but significantly reduced in all four CD4+ subsets of Type 1 diabetes patients. Lower insertion and higher deletion counts appeared at VDJ junctions in type 1 diabetes patients. For TCRB rearrangement, an influence of HLA type remained unresolved here.

The sequencing input was central memory CD4+ T cells from blood. The chain links TRBV7-6 to TRBJ1-1, with 8 nucleotides matching TRBD1. The source of this sequence is a man aged 30 to 39 with type 1 diabetes. CDR3: CASSLVQGANTEAFF. The DNA of the CDR3 is TGTGCCAGCAGCTTAGTTCAGGGGGCGAACACTGAAGCTTTCTTT.